This T cell receptor (beta chain) derives from a study of shared clonotypes between healthy human individuals. Study-wide results and caveats: What limited the represented genetic and exposure-history diversity was the small number of donors.

Bulk PBMC genomic DNA spanned ten immunoSEQ deep plates. Using immunoSEQ multiplex PCR, the repertoire was profiled, and TCRdb retains in-frame clones only, with some absent. The sample has some 470,000 clones, 76% seen once. For this clone: What it recognizes is unknown.

Germline V gives CDR1 MGHRA, CDR2 YSYEKL. CDR3 size: 16 residues. Trimming pared 0 bases from V and 12 bases from J, leaving 21 bases between. The source is a woman aged 40 to 50 in good health. Some clones in this sample may be carry-over from other donors' samples. The sequenced sample was PBMCs. The chain recombines TRBV4-1 with TRBJ2-1, with D tentatively TRBD1 or TRBD2 (5 bases each). In nucleotides, the CDR3 is TGCGCCAGCAGCCAAGAACAGGCCACTAGGGCGAGTATGCAGTTCTTC. Protein sequence: CASSQEQATRASMQFF.